This T cell receptor beta chain came from a study of Ad26.COV2.S vaccination and SARS-CoV-2 variants. Study-level points and caveats: The TCR-based breadth and depth measures might underestimate overall T cell responses.

J was trimmed by 6 bases and V by 5 bases; bases with no gene match: 8. Germline loops: CDR1 MDHEN, CDR2 SYDVKM. There are 14 residues in the CDR3. This clone was picked up one time. The antigen remains undetermined. Generated by immunoSEQ multiplex PCR, the TCRdb table keeps only in-frame clones and is missing some. The sample comprises some 390,000 clones, 89% of which are singletons, and approximately 1.9% rests with the top ten. Treatment denoted: some 19 received Ad26.COV2.S at low or high dose, single or two shots; roughly 5 received placebo; per-sample allocation not given. Sampling happened 63 days after the first vaccine or placebo injection.

The V gene is TRBV28, the J gene TRBJ2-5; 8 nucleotides agree with TRBD1. The source is a person between 18 and 60 years old who received the Ad26.COV2.S COVID-19 vaccine or a placebo. The material sequenced was peripheral blood, taken in a trial of Ad26.COV2.S vaccine versus placebo. This CDR3 is CASSGQGALKTQYF. DNA of the CDR3: TGTGCCAGCAGTGGGCAGGGGGCGTTGAAGACCCAGTACTTC.